The present TCR beta chain was sequenced within a study of blood T cells in healthy people across ages. Per the germline V gene, CDR1 is SGHTA and CDR2 is FQGTGA. The length of the CDR3 is 14 residues. V was shortened by 5 bases and J by 0 bases, with 10 bases between the two germline ends. For the second PCR, which ran for about 7 to 11 cycles, a sample-barcoded 5' primer and a J-beta primer mix were used. Every sample produced at least 2.5 million CDR3-containing paired-end reads. TCRdb re-called the 5' RACE reads with MiXCR, one entry per CDR3 protein. The sample carries 760,000 or so distinct CDR3 sequences, roughly 25% recorded once. The same specimen was also included in a second study, on T cells of mothers and their children. From that study: Sequencing revealed no T cell clones that were persistent and microchimeric.

Sequencing was carried out using blood. This clonotype originated in a boy younger than 18 in good health. The rearrangement uses TRBV7-3 and TRBJ1-1; TRBD1 is a possible D gene (5 bases). The CDR3 DNA reads as TGTGCCAGCAGCACGACAGAATTGAACACTGAAGCTTTCTTT. It translates to CASSTTELNTEAFF.